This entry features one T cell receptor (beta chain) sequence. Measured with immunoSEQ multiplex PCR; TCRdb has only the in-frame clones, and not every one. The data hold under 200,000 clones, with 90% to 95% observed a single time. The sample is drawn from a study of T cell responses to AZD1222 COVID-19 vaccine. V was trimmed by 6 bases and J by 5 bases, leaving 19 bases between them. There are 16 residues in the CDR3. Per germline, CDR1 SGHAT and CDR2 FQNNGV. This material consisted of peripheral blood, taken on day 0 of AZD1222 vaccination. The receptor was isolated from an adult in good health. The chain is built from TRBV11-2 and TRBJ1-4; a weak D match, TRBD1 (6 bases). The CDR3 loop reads CASRRGGGKRNEKLFF. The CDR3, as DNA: TGTGCCAGCAGAAGAGGGGGGGGGAAGAGGAATGAAAAACTGTTTTTT.